The present T cell receptor beta chain was sequenced within a study of T cell responses to AZD1222 COVID-19 vaccine. Study-level results: The peak T cell response came first, and repertoires were sampled only after it. Clonal diversity was possibly underestimated, and the donors were mostly white British, with more females.

Doses given second, at about 4 or about 12 weeks, were pooled. As for this clone: Its antigen remains unidentified.

Clones were read by immunoSEQ multiplex PCR, and TCRdb kept only the in-frame ones, dropping some. The data contain approximately 150,000 clones, approximately 92% of them seen just once; the ten biggest clones take up 1.9%. V shed 4 bases, J shed 6 bases, and the junction held 9 bases outside the gene matches. Germline CDR1 reads LNHNV; CDR2 reads YYDKDF (reference sequence). The CDR3 consists of 16 residues. This material consisted of peripheral blood, taken 28 days after the second AZD1222 dose. This chain uses TRBV15 with TRBJ1-5, with TRBD1 matching over 10 bases. This clonotype was sampled from an adult who received the AZD1222 COVID-19 vaccine. The CDR3 sequence is CATSNGTGDDTQPQHF. The CDR3 nucleotides are TGTGCCACCAGCAACGGGACAGGGGACGACACTCAGCCCCAGCATTTT.